These T cell receptor beta chains were read from a single sample in a study of blood T cell repertoires in COVID-19. This table comes from immunoSEQ multiplex PCR, and its TCRdb copy is limited to in-frame clones, with some not included. The sample lists over 400,000 clones, 80% to 90% occurring once. The sample consisted of PBMCs or T cells enriched from blood (not recorded which). The source of these receptors is a woman aged 55-70 years who had recovered from COVID-19. CDR3s include the opening cysteine and the closing phenylalanine or tryptophan. The D gene is left open where the match is weak. Clone size, where shown, is once, few, many, or a class for clones that have expanded.

>TRBV4-1|.|.|TRBJ1-3|15
CASSQSAGEGNTIYF
TGCGCCAGCAGCCAATCGGCAGGGGAAGGAAACACCATATATTTT
>TRBV10-3|few|TRBD1|TRBJ2-6|14
CATQQGVGANVLTF
TGTGCCACCCAACAGGGGGTTGGGGCCAACGTCCTGACTTTC
>TRBV14|.|.|TRBJ1-2|15
CASSLYLSPMSGYTF
TGTGCCAGCAGCCTTTATCTGAGCCCGATGAGTGGCTACACCTTC
>TRBV7-2|.|TRBD2|TRBJ2-5|15
CASSLGLAGVGGQYF
TGTGCCAGCAGCTTAGGTCTAGCGGGCGTGGGAGGCCAGTACTTC
>TRBV5-4|.|TRBD1|TRBJ1-6|15
CASSRPGQPNSPLHF
TGTGCCAGCAGCAGGCCGGGACAGCCTAATTCACCCCTCCACTTT
>TRBV27|once|TRBD1|TRBJ2-1|13
CASSYRGYNEQFF
TGTGCCAGCAGCTACAGGGGCTACAATGAGCAGTTCTTC
>TRBV3-1/TRBV3-2|.|.|TRBJ1-2|15
CASSQDSVGRNGYTF
TGTGCCAGCAGCCAAGATAGTGTGGGCAGAAATGGCTACACCTTC
>TRBV24-1|.|TRBD2|TRBJ2-1|16
CATSDGTSGVLDEQFF
TGTGCCACCAGTGATGGGACTAGCGGGGTCTTGGATGAGCAGTTCTTC
>TRBV5-1|once|.|TRBJ2-2|16
CASSPAGTPRIGELFF
TGCGCCAGCAGCCCGGCGGGTACCCCCAGGATCGGGGAGCTGTTTTTT
>TRBV5-1|few|.|TRBJ1-4|15
CASSSSTDAGEKLFF
TGCGCCAGCAGCTCCTCGACGGATGCAGGTGAAAAACTGTTTTTT
>TRBV5-1|.|.|TRBJ2-6|15
CASSASLSGANVLTF
TGCGCCAGCAGCGCAAGCCTCTCTGGGGCCAACGTCCTGACTTTC
>TRBV2|.|.|TRBJ2-3|15
CASSEGPSLLNTQYF
TGTGCCAGCAGTGAGGGCCCAAGCCTATTAAATACGCAGTATTTT
>TRBV5-1|.|.|TRBJ1-2|15
CASSLSGGLNYGYTF
TGCGCCAGCAGCTTGAGTGGAGGTTTAAACTATGGCTACACCTTC
>TRBV19|.|.|TRBJ2-3|15
CASRMEGAGTDTQYF
TGTGCCAGTAGGATGGAGGGGGCCGGGACAGATACGCAGTATTTT
>TRBV29-1|.|.|TRBJ1-1|12
CSVGQANTEAFF
TGCAGCGTTGGACAGGCCAACACTGAAGCTTTCTTT
>TRBV27|.|.|TRBJ2-3|15
CASSRTVRGTDTQYF
TGTGCCAGCAGTCGCACTGTCCGGGGGACAGATACGCAGTATTTT
>TRBV14|.|TRBD2|TRBJ2-3|15
CASSRRLAGRDTQYF
TGTGCCAGCAGCCGCCGACTAGCGGGGCGTGATACGCAGTATTTT
>TRBV7-2|.|.|TRBJ1-2|14
CASGGRVGANGYTF
TGTGCCAGCGGAGGGAGGGTGGGGGCAAATGGCTACACCTTC
>TRBV29-1|.|.|TRBJ2-5|10
CSAHSETQYF
TGCAGCGCCCACAGCGAGACCCAGTACTTC
>TRBV1|once|.|TRBJ2-3|14
CTSSLKGGSDTQYF
TGCACCAGCAGCCTAAAGGGGGGGAGCGATACGCAGTATTTT
>TRBV19|.|TRBD1|TRBJ2-1|16
CASSIGRQGARNEQFF
TGTGCCAGTAGTATAGGCAGACAGGGGGCGCGAAATGAGCAGTTCTTC
>TRBV10-2|.|TRBD1|TRBJ1-2|14
CASRDRGGSYGYTF
TGCGCCAGCAGGGACAGGGGAGGGAGCTATGGCTACACCTTC
>TRBV2|.|.|TRBJ1-1|16
CASSDPGGESNTEAFF
TGTGCCAGCAGTGACCCGGGGGGGGAGTCGAACACTGAAGCTTTCTTT
>TRBV7-2|.|TRBD2|TRBJ2-1|15
CASRWRGGFYNEQFF
TGTGCCAGCAGATGGCGGGGGGGCTTTTACAATGAGCAGTTCTTC
>TRBV24-1|.|.|TRBJ2-3|14
CATSDLATSRAQYF
TGTGCCACCAGTGATTTGGCGACCTCTCGGGCGCAGTATTTT
>TRBV9|.|.|TRBJ2-2|14
CASSGIPTTGELFF
TGTGCCAGCTCGGGTATACCTACCACCGGGGAGCTGTTTTTT
>TRBV30|.|TRBD1|TRBJ1-6|14
CALRRGQANSPLHF
TGTGCCCTGAGGAGGGGACAGGCCAATTCACCCCTCCACTTT
>TRBV30|.|.|TRBJ1-6|18
CAWTLDSRKAGYNSPLHF
TGTGCCTGGACCCTCGACAGCCGTAAGGCAGGCTATAATTCACCCCTCCACTTT
>TRBV24-1|.|.|TRBJ2-4|17
CATSDKPGASGKNIQYF
TGTGCCACCAGTGATAAGCCGGGAGCCTCGGGCAAAAACATTCAGTACTTC
>TRBV24-1|.|TRBD1|TRBJ2-2|16
CATESTGTVNTGELFF
TGTGCCACCGAGTCGACCGGGACAGTAAACACCGGGGAGCTGTTTTTT
>TRBV29-1|.|.|TRBJ2-1|14
CSVESQARNNEQFF
TGCAGCGTTGAAAGTCAGGCCCGTAACAATGAGCAGTTCTTC
>TRBV7-2|once|TRBD2|TRBJ2-1|16
CASSLRTGTSEPEQFF
TGTGCCAGCAGCCTCCGGACCGGGACTAGCGAACCTGAGCAGTTCTTC
>TRBV5-6|.|.|TRBJ1-2|14
CASTRRGISYGYTF
TGTGCCAGCACACGGCGAGGGATATCTTATGGCTACACCTTC
>TRBV7-2|.|.|TRBJ1-2|15
CASSGLQGQYYGYTF
TGTGCCAGCAGCGGATTACAGGGTCAATACTATGGCTACACCTTC
>TRBV5-4|.|.|TRBJ2-3|16
CASSPGGGAGTDTQYF
TGTGCCAGCAGCCCGGGCGGCGGGGCGGGGACAGATACGCAGTATTTT
>TRBV20-1|.|.|TRBJ2-3|11
CSAIDQDTQYF
TGCAGTGCGATAGATCAAGATACGCAGTATTTT
>TRBV3-1/TRBV3-2|.|TRBD1|TRBJ1-6|15
CASSQVWQGGAPLHF
TGTGCCAGCAGCCAAGTGTGGCAGGGGGGAGCACCCCTCCACTTT
>TRBV5-8|.|TRBD1|TRBJ1-1|14
CASRMRGRNTEAFF
TGTGCCAGCAGGATGAGGGGGCGAAACACTGAAGCTTTCTTT